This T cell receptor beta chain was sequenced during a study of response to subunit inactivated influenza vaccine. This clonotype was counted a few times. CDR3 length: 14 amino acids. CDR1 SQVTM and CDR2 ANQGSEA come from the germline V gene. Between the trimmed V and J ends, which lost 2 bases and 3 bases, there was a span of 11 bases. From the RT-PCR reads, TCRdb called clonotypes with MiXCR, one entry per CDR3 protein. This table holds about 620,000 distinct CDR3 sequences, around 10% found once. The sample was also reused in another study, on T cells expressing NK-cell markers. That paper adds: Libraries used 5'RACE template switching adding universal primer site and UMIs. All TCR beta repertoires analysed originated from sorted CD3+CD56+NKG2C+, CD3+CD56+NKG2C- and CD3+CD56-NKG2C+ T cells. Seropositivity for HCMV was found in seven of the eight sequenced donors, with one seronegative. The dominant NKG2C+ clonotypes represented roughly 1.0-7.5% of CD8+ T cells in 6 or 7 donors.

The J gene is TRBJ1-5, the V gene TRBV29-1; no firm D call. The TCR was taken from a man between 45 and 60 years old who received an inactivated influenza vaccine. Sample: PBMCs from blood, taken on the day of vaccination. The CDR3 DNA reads TGCAGCGTTGAAATTGCTGGTAACAATCAGCCCCAGCATTTT. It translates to CSVEIAGNNQPQHF.